Listed here is a single T cell receptor (beta chain). Its antigen is not known. The data belong to a study of graft-versus-host responses after intestinal transplantation. Turning to the study itself: Tacrolimus plus steroids were given to all recipients for roughly three years, preceded by anti-thymocyte globulin induction.

Method: immunoSEQ multiplex PCR; TCRdb's copy keeps in-frame clones and lacks some. Of more than 7,500 clones in the sample, over 90% were seen once. Findings and limits, study-wide: Early post-transplant falls in HvG clones accompanied the peak levels of circulating GvH clones. Some GvH clones were seen earlier in gut or blood, suggesting intestinal origin.

The sequence was obtained from a human patient who received an intestinal transplant, so some T cells may come from the graft donor. The source material was bone marrow, sampled approximately 530 days after intestinal transplantation.

The chain's CDR3 is CASGGGPYTEAFF. Here the CDR3 DNA reads TGTGCCAGCGGGGGGGGGCCGTACACTGAAGCTTTCTTT. V is TRBV7-8 and J is TRBJ1-1; D perhaps matches TRBD1 (6 bases). The CDR3 length is 13 residues. Per germline, CDR1 SGHVS and CDR2 FQNEAQ. Trimming stripped 8 bases from V and 3 bases from J, with 13 bases between.